This TCR beta chain was captured by sequencing in a study of Ad26.COV2.S vaccination and SARS-CoV-2 variants. Here immunoSEQ multiplex PCR was the method, and the copy in TCRdb shows in-frame clones only, minus some. This table holds a few hundred thousand clones, about nine tenths found once. This clone was observed a few times. The treatment was: 15 to 20 received Ad26.COV2.S at low or high dose, single or two shots; roughly five received placebo; per-sample allocation not given. Sampling occurred on day 63 after the first vaccine or placebo injection. CDR1 is SGHAT and CDR2 is FQNNGV in the germline V gene. Trimming shortened V by 0 bases and J by 3 bases, and 12 bases separated the two germline ends. The CDR3 is made up of 15 amino acids.

The clonotype originates from a person between 18 and 59 years old who received the Ad26.COV2.S COVID-19 vaccine or a placebo. The sample consisted of peripheral blood, taken in a trial of Ad26.COV2.S vaccine versus placebo. V and J are TRBV11-2 and TRBJ2-7; D not resolved. The CDR3 DNA is TGTGCCAGCAGCTTAGATATAGGCAGAAGCTACGAGCAGTACTTC. Its protein product is CASSLDIGRSYEQYF.